Below, 12 T cell receptor beta chains from the same sample are listed, as sequenced in a study of siplizumab effects on memory and regulatory T cells. Profiled with immunoSEQ multiplex PCR; TCRdb holds only in-frame clones, not every one. The sample shows approximately 58,000 clones, approximately 95% of them seen only once. The sample taken for sequencing was CD8+ T cells sorted from blood. The receptor source for this set is a human donor in good health.

The chain joins TRBV28 to TRBJ2-2, with no clear D. Germline V gives CDR1 MDHEN, CDR2 SYDVKM. CDR3 length: 15 residues. The germline V and J ends were trimmed by 2 bases and 2 bases, with 9 bases remaining between them. The CDR3 region has the DNA TGTGCCAGCAGTTTAGAGAACACTAACACCGGGGAGCTGTTTTTT. Amino acids: CASSLENTNTGELFF.

V and J are TRBV4-3 and TRBJ2-3; 9 nucleotides agree with TRBD2. J lost 4 bases, V lost 1 base, and 9 bases had no gene match. CDR3 length equals 17 residues. CDR1 and CDR2 from the germline V gene are LGHNA and YSLEER. The CDR3 coding sequence is TGCGCCAGCAGCCAAGTTGTAGCGGGAGCCGGGGCAGATACGCAGTATTTT. Translating gives CASSQVVAGAGADTQYF.

The V gene is TRBV9, the J gene TRBJ2-3, with TRBD2 matching 14 bases. This CDR3 region has 16 residues. Germline lookup yields CDR1 SGDLS and CDR2 YYNGEE. The V segment lost 4 bases and the J segment 3 bases; nucleotides outside the gene matches: 4. The CDR3 nucleotides are TGTGCCAGCAGCCTCGGACTAGCGGGAGGAACAGATACGCAGTATTTT. Translated: CASSLGLAGGTDTQYF.

The gene calls are TRBV10-2 and TRBJ2-7, with a possible D match to TRBD2 (6 bases). CDR1 and CDR2 from the germline V gene are WSHSY and SAAADI. CDR3 size: 14 residues. The ends were cut back, 6 bases at V and 1 base at J, with 13 bases in the middle. CDR3 sequence reads: CASREGSRSYEQYF. The CDR3 DNA is TGCGCCAGCAGGGAGGGGAGTCGGTCCTACGAGCAGTACTTC.

CDR3 DNA sequence: TGTGCCAGGGTAAACAACCGGGGAGGGTACTTC. This codes for CARVNNRGGYF. J is TRBJ2-5 and V is TRBV12-2; the D call TRBD2 from the table was never checked on the DNA. TRBV12-2 has pseudogene status. The CDR3 has 11 residues.

This sequence joins TRBV21-1 and TRBJ2-7; TRBD2, the table's D call, was not compared with the DNA. TRBV21-1 is a listed pseudogene. This CDR3 is built from 17 residues. This chain's CDR3 is CASSKTTDKREPYEQYF. For the CDR3, the DNA is TGTGCCAGCAGCAAAACGACGGACAAGCGGGAGCCCTACGAGCAGTACTTC.

The genes are TRBV30 and TRBJ2-7, with 12 bases that match TRBD1. V gave up 3 bases and J gave up 4 bases; unmatched junction bases: 4. The CDR3 length is 14 residues. The germline CDR1 and CDR2 sequences are GTSNPN and SVGIG (reference sequence). Here the CDR3 DNA reads TGTGCCTGGAGGGGGGACAGGGGGCCTTACGAGCAGTACTTC. Translation gives CAWRGDRGPYEQYF.

This clone was counted a single time. CDR3 protein: CASSPPDFYSNQPQHF. CDR3 bases: TGTGCCAGCAGTCCCCCGGACTTTTATAGCAATCAGCCCCAGCATTTT. The rearrangement uses TRBV28 and TRBJ1-5; D gene uncertain. Trimming removed 5 bases from V and 0 bases from J, with 14 bases in between. The CDR3 loop spans 16 amino acids. Per germline, CDR1 MDHEN and CDR2 SYDVKM.

The V gene is TRBV28, the J gene TRBJ1-2; D gene ambiguous. The CDR3 sequence is 11 residues long. CDR1 and CDR2 from the germline V gene are MDHEN and SYDVKM. This chain's CDR3 is CATDTIYGYTF. The CDR3 DNA reads as TGTGCTACCGATACAATCTATGGCTACACCTTC.

This clone was recorded once. The chain links TRBV19 to TRBJ2-1; a weak D match, TRBD2 (9 bases). The V end lost 9 bases, the J end lost 4 bases, and 25 bases lay between the germline ends. Germline V gives CDR1 LNHDA, CDR2 SQIVND (reference sequence). There are 17 residues in the CDR3. The CDR3 nucleotides read TGTGCCAGCCACAGGGGGATCGGTAGCGGGGGATACAATGAGCAGTTCTTC. As protein: CASHRGIGSGGYNEQFF.

The V call is TRBV28, the J call TRBJ2-1; D perhaps matches TRBD1 (6 bases). Per the germline V gene, CDR1 is MDHEN and CDR2 is SYDVKM. This CDR3 region has 13 residues. Trimming shortened V by 1 base and J by 5 bases, and 6 bases separated the two germline ends. CDR3 sequence reads: CASSLYRDNEQFF. CDR3 bases: TGTGCCAGCAGTTTATACAGGGACAATGAGCAGTTCTTC. Together with reference TRBV28 and TRBJ2-1, the CDR3 gives the full variable domain: DVKVTQSSRYLVKRTGEKVFLECVQDMDHENMFWYRQDPGLGLRLIYFSYDVKMKEKGDIPEGYSVSREKKERFSLILESASTNQTSMYLCASSLYRDNEQFFGPGTRLTVL.

The rearrangement uses TRBV7-9 and TRBJ1-4; unclear D gene. From germline, CDR1 is SEHNR and CDR2 FQNEAQ (reference sequence). This CDR3 has 16 amino acids. V lost 2 bases to trimming and J lost 5 bases, with 15 bases between them. CDR3 coding DNA: TGTGCCAGCAGCTTATCCCCCAGAGAAACCAATGAAAAACTGTTTTTT. Encoded protein: CASSLSPRETNEKLFF.